Shown below are 10 T cell receptor beta chains from a single sample sequenced in a study of shared clonotypes between healthy human individuals. Sequenced by immunoSEQ multiplex PCR; TCRdb stores in-frame clones only, minus some. Of 100,000 to 130,000 clones in the sample, 68% were seen once. The material sequenced was memory CD8+ T cells sorted from blood. Indicated subset: CD45RO+ cells pooled with CCR7-negative TemRA cells. These receptors were taken from a woman in her 30s in good health.

This clone was found once. The V call is TRBV6-5, the J call TRBJ2-7, with a possible D match to TRBD1 (6 bases). The CDR3 length is 13 residues. The germline V and J ends were trimmed by 7 bases and 0 bases, with 10 bases remaining between them. The germline V gene has CDR1 MNHEY and CDR2 SVGAGI. CDR3 DNA sequence: TGTGCCAGCACAAGACAGGACTCCTACGAGCAGTACTTC. Encoded protein: CASTRQDSYEQYF.

The rearrangement uses TRBV7-9 and TRBJ1-1, with 10 bases lining up with TRBD1. The CDR3 spans 14 residues. After removal of 7 bases from V and 5 bases from J, the junction contained 7 bases not matched to a gene. CDR1 SEHNR and CDR2 FQNEAQ come from the germline V gene (reference sequence). The CDR3 reads CASNRGQGPTEAFF. As DNA, the CDR3 is TGTGCCAGCAACAGGGGACAGGGGCCGACTGAAGCTTTCTTT.

The chain combines TRBV5-1 with TRBJ2-5, with 7 bases identical to TRBD2. Trimming at V came to 5 bases and at J to 3 bases, leaving 10 bases not matched to a gene. Germline V gene data show CDR1 as SGHRS and CDR2 as YFSETQ. This CDR3 has 15 amino acids. CDR3 sequence (DNA): TGCGCCAGCAGTTCCGCGACTAGCACTGAAGAGACCCAGTACTTC. This sequence encodes CASSSATSTEETQYF.

J is TRBJ1-2 and V is TRBV7-3; 8 bases are a match to TRBD1. From germline, CDR1 is SGHTA and CDR2 FQGTGA. The CDR3 loop spans 13 amino acids. The ends lost 5 bases at V and 3 bases at J; junction bases unmatched: 2. DNA of the CDR3: TGTGCCAGCAGCCCGACAGGGGACTATGGCTACACCTTC. Amino acid sequence: CASSPTGDYGYTF.

V is TRBV28 and J is TRBJ2-2; 7 bases fit TRBD1. The CDR3 runs 15 residues. Germline trimming cut 9 bases from V and 5 bases from J; bases unmatched to any gene: 12. Per germline, CDR1 MDHEN and CDR2 SYDVKM. The DNA of the CDR3 is TGTGCCAGTGCGGTAGGACAGGTGGTAACCGGGGAGCTGTTTTTT. This sequence encodes CASAVGQVVTGELFF.

The CDR3 bases are TGTGCCAGCAGTTTACAGAAGGGGGGGACTACAGAAGCTTTCTTT. It translates to CASSLQKGGTTEAFF. The chain uses TRBV28 and TRBJ1-1; a weak D match, TRBD1 (6 bases). The CDR3 loop spans 15 amino acids. V was trimmed by 2 bases and J by 8 bases, leaving 18 bases between them. Looked up from germline, CDR1 is MDHEN and CDR2 is SYDVKM.

This chain joins TRBV7-2 and TRBJ1-2; D unresolved. The CDR3 has 15 residues. Germline values: CDR1 SGHTA, CDR2 FQGNSA. Trimming cost V 5 bases and J 3 bases, with 16 bases left between them. CDR3 nucleotide sequence: TGTGCCAGCAGCGCCCAGACCGAGGACTACTATGGCTACACCTTC. It translates to CASSAQTEDYYGYTF.

The chain is built from TRBV14 and TRBJ2-7; TRBD2 agrees at 14 bases. The length of the CDR3 is 20 residues. With 4 bases clipped from V and 3 bases from J, the junction kept 17 bases outside the gene matches. Germline loops: CDR1 SGHDN, CDR2 FVKESK. CDR3 coding DNA: TGTGCCAGCAGCCCGGGACTAGCGGGAGTTCAGCTTGGTCGTGGCTACGAGCAGTACTTC. This encodes CASSPGLAGVQLGRGYEQYF.

The chain is built from TRBV27 and TRBJ1-1, with a tentative D call TRBD1 (6 bases). The V gene's germline CDR1 is MNHEY and CDR2 SMNVEV (reference sequence). This CDR3 contains 13 residues. Trimming left V 5 bases short and J 3 bases short, with 10 bases between. The CDR3 sequence: CASSTGKHTEAFF. CDR3 DNA: TGTGCCAGCAGTACAGGGAAGCACACTGAAGCTTTCTTT.

The chain combines TRBV29-1 with TRBJ2-1, with D unresolved. Germline CDR1 is SQVTM and CDR2 is ANQGSEA. Between the trimmed V and J ends, which lost 7 bases and 8 bases, there was a span of 18 bases. This CDR3 comprises 13 residues. The CDR3 here is CSATRKGPYEQFF. The CDR3 nucleotides are TGCAGCGCAACCCGAAAAGGGCCTTATGAGCAGTTCTTC.